A selection of T cell receptor beta chains follows, all from one sample in a study of cytomegalovirus exposure and HLA in healthy donors. Measured with immunoSEQ multiplex PCR; TCRdb has only the in-frame clones, and not every one. The sample contains 130,000 or so clones, around nine tenths of which appear only once. The sample was PBMCs. These TCRs come from a young man in good health and CMV-seronegative. CDR3s include the opening cysteine and the closing phenylalanine or tryptophan. The D gene is left open where the match is weak. For some rows the clone size is stated as once, few or many, or as a class when expanded; others skip it.

V gene: TRBV6-6; D gene: TRBD1; J gene: TRBJ1-2; clone size: NA; CDR3 protein: CASSSSGTVLYGYTF; CDR3 DNA: TGTGCCAGCAGCTCTTCCGGGACAGTCCTCTATGGCTACACCTTC
V gene: TRBV7-7; D gene: TRBD1; J gene: TRBJ2-2; clone size: NA; CDR3 protein: CASSGQGSTGELFF; CDR3 DNA: TGTGCCAGCAGCGGACAGGGGAGCACCGGGGAGCTGTTTTTT
V gene: TRBV25-1; D gene: NA; J gene: TRBJ2-1; clone size: NA; CDR3 protein: CASSESRGGGKYNEQFF; CDR3 DNA: TGTGCCAGCAGTGAATCACGAGGGGGGGGGAAATACAATGAGCAGTTCTTC
V gene: TRBV2; D gene: NA; J gene: TRBJ1-6; clone size: once; CDR3 protein: CASSDTAGNSPLHF; CDR3 DNA: TGTGCCAGCAGTGATACGGCAGGAAATTCACCCCTCCACTTT
V gene: TRBV15; D gene: NA; J gene: TRBJ1-1; clone size: NA; CDR3 protein: CATSRDLRGRYRPSKMNTEAFF; CDR3 DNA: TGTGCCACCAGCAGAGATCTCAGGGGCCGGTACCGCCCCTCGAAGATGAACACTGAAGCTTTCTTT
V gene: TRBV7-9; D gene: TRBD2; J gene: TRBJ2-5; clone size: NA; CDR3 protein: CASSRRGGETQYF; CDR3 DNA: TGTGCCAGCAGCCGGCGGGGGGGAGAGACCCAGTACTTC
V gene: TRBV18; D gene: NA; J gene: TRBJ1-1; clone size: few; CDR3 protein: CASSRLDRNTEAFF; CDR3 DNA: TGTGCCAGCTCACGCTTGGACAGGAACACTGAAGCTTTCTTT
V gene: TRBV7-9; D gene: NA; J gene: TRBJ2-1; clone size: NA; CDR3 protein: CASSLAAGLVEQFF; CDR3 DNA: TGTGCCAGCAGCTTAGCGGCGGGGCTTGTTGAGCAGTTCTTC
V gene: TRBV5-4; D gene: NA; J gene: TRBJ1-2; clone size: NA; CDR3 protein: CASSFADVFGYTF; CDR3 DNA: TGTGCCAGCAGCTTTGCGGATGTATTTGGCTACACCTTC
V gene: TRBV19; D gene: NA; J gene: TRBJ1-1; clone size: few; CDR3 protein: CASSIQQGNTEAFF; CDR3 DNA: TGTGCCAGTAGCATACAACAGGGGAACACTGAAGCTTTCTTT
V gene: TRBV5-1; D gene: TRBD2; J gene: TRBJ2-1; clone size: NA; CDR3 protein: CASSLSGGEIYNEQFF; CDR3 DNA: TGCGCCAGCAGCTTGAGCGGGGGGGAGATCTACAATGAGCAGTTCTTC
V gene: TRBV7-9; D gene: NA; J gene: TRBJ1-2; clone size: few; CDR3 protein: CASSLGAGYGYTF; CDR3 DNA: TGTGCCAGCAGCTTGGGCGCTGGGTATGGCTACACCTTC
V gene: TRBV5-6; D gene: NA; J gene: TRBJ2-1; clone size: NA; CDR3 protein: CASSLGVARSYNEQFF; CDR3 DNA: TGTGCCAGCAGCTTGGGGGTAGCGAGGTCCTACAATGAGCAGTTCTTC
V gene: TRBV28; D gene: TRBD2; J gene: TRBJ2-1; clone size: NA; CDR3 protein: CASWSGGSYNEQFF; CDR3 DNA: TGTGCCAGCTGGAGCGGGGGGAGCTACAATGAGCAGTTCTTC